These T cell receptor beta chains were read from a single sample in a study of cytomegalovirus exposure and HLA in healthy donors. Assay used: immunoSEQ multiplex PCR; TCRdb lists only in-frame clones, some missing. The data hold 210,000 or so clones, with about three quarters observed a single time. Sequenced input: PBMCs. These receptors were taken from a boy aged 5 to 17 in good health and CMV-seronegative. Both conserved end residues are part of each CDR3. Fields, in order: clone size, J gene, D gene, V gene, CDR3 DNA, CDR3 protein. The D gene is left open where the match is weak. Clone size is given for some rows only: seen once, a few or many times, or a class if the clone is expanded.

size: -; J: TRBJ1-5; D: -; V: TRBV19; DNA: TGTGCCAGTAGTACCCGGGACAACAATCAGCCCCAGCATTTT; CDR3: CASSTRDNNQPQHF
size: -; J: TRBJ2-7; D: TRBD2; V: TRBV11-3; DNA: TGTGCCAGCAGCTTAGTGGGACTAGCATCGTTCGAGCAGTACTTC; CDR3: CASSLVGLASFEQYF
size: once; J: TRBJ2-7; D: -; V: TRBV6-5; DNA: TGTGCCAGCAGCTACGGACTAACCTACGAGCAGTACTTC; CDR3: CASSYGLTYEQYF
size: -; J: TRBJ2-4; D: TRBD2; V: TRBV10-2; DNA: TGCGCCAGCAGTCGAAGCGGGAGGGATAAAAACATTCAGTACTTC; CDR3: CASSRSGRDKNIQYF
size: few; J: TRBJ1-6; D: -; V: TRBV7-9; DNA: TGTGCCAGCAGCACCCGACAGGATTCACCCCTCCACTTT; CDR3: CASSTRQDSPLHF
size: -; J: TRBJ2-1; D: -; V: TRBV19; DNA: TGTGCCAGTAGTATACGGGACTTAAGTTCCTACAATGAGCAGTTCTTC; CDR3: CASSIRDLSSYNEQFF
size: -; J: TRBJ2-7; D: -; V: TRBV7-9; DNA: TGTGCCACCGGTTCATCTAAGACAAGCCTATTCTACGAGCAGTACTTC; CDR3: CATGSSKTSLFYEQYF
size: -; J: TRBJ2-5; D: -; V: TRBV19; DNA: TGTGCCAGTAGTTTAATTATTCAAGAGACCCAGTACTTC; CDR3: CASSLIIQETQYF
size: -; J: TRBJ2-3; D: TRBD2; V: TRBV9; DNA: TGTGCCAGCAGCGTAGAGGAGCGGGGGGTAACAGATACGCAGTATTTT; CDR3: CASSVEERGVTDTQYF
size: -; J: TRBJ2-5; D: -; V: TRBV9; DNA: TGTGCCAGCAGCGTAGGGGCGGGGCGGGTGGAGACCCAGTACTTC; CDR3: CASSVGAGRVETQYF
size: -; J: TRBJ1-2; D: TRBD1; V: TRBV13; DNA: TGTGCCAGCAGCTTAGGGACAGGGGGCAATGGCTACACCTTC; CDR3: CASSLGTGGNGYTF
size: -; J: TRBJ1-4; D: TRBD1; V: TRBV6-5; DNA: TGTGCCAGCAGTTCAGGGGGCCGGAGTGAAAAACTGTTTTTT; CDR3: CASSSGGRSEKLFF
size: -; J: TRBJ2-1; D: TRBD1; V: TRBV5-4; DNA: TGTGCCAGCAGCGGACGCGGACAGGTGTCCTACAATGAGCAGTTCTTC; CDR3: CASSGRGQVSYNEQFF
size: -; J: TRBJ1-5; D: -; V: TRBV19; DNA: TGTGCCAGTAGTAGGGGGGAGGGACCCAATCAGCCCCAGCATTTT; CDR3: CASSRGEGPNQPQHF
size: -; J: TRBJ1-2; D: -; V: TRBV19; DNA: TGTGCCAGTAGTGGATTGAGGGTCGCTAACTATGGCTACACCTTC; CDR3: CASSGLRVANYGYTF
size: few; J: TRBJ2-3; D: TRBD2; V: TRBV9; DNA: TGTGCCAGCAGCCCCCACCCTAGCGGGGGGGGCCCCACAGATACGCAGTATTTT; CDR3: CASSPHPSGGGPTDTQYF
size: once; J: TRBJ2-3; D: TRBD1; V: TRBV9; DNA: TGTGCCAGCAGCCCGACGACAGGGTGGACAGATACGCAGTATTTT; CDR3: CASSPTTGWTDTQYF
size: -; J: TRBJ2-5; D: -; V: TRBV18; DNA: TGTGCCAGCTCACCACCGGCAGGGGGGGAGACCCAGTACTTC; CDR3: CASSPPAGGETQYF
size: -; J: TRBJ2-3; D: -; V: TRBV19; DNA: TGTGCCAGTATCAAGATGGAGGACTATAGCACAGATACGCAGTATTTT; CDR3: CASIKMEDYSTDTQYF
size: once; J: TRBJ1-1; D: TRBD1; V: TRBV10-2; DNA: TGCGCCAGCAGGACGGCAGGGGGCGAGTCCACTGAAGCTTTCTTT; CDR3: CASRTAGGESTEAFF
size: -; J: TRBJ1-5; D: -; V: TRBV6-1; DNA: TGTGCCAGCAGCCCCGACATATATCAGCCCCAGCATTTT; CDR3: CASSPDIYQPQHF
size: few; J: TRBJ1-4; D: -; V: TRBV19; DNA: TGTGCCAGTAGTTTCCGGACAGCCCCTAATGAAAAACTGTTTTTT; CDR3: CASSFRTAPNEKLFF
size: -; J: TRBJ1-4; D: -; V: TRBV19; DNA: TGTGGGGCTACGCCCATCAGTGAAAAACTGTTTTTT; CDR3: CGATPISEKLFF
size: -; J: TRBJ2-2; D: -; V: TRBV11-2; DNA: TGTGCCAGCAGCTCACTAAACACCGGGGAGCTGTTTTTT; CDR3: CASSSLNTGELFF
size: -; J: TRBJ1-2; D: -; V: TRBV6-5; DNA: TGTGCCAGCAGCGACAGGTCTAACTATGGCTACACCTTC; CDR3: CASSDRSNYGYTF
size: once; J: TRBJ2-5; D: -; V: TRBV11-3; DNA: TGTGCCAGCGCTACCTCCACGGGGGGCAATTTGGAGACCCAGTACTTC; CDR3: CASATSTGGNLETQYF
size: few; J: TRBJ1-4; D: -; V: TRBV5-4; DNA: TGTGCCAGCAGAACTACAGGGAGCCCTAATGAAAAACTGTTTTTT; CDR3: CASRTTGSPNEKLFF
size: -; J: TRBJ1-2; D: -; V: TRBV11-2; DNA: TGTGCCAGCAGCTCAGGGGTGAGCGGAGGCTACACCTTT; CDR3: CASSSGVSGGYTF
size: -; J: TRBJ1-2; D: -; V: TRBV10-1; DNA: TGCGCCAGCAGTGAGAGTCAGAACTATGGCTACACCTTC; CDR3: CASSESQNYGYTF
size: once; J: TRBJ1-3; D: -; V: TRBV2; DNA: TGTGCCAGCGGCGGAAACACCATATATTTT; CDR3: CASGGNTIYF
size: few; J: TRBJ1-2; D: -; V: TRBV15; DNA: TGTGCCACCAGCGGCGGGTTGAACTATGGCTACACCTTC; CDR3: CATSGGLNYGYTF
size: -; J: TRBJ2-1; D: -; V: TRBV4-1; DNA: TGCGCCAGCAGCCGCGTGCTCTACAATGAGCAGTTCTTC; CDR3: CASSRVLYNEQFF
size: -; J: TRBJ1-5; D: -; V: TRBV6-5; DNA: TGTGCCAGCAGTTACTCACTGAAGCAGCCCCAGCATTTT; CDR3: CASSYSLKQPQHF
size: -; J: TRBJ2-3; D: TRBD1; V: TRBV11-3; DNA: TGTGCCAGCAGCTCCTCCGGGACAGTAACAGATACGCAGTATTTT; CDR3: CASSSSGTVTDTQYF
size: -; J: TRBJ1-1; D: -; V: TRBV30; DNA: TGTGCCTGGAGTGTAGGCCGGCGGGCTTTCTTT; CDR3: CAWSVGRRAFF
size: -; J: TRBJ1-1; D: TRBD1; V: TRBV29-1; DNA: TGCAGCGTTGAGACAGGGGGGAACACTGAAGCTTTCTTT; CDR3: CSVETGGNTEAFF
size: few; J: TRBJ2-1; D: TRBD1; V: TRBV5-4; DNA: TGTGCCAGCAGCTTGGACAGGGGCTCCTACAATGAGCAGTTCTTC; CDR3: CASSLDRGSYNEQFF
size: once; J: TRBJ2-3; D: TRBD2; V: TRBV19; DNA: TGTGCCAGTAGTCCTCCGGGACTAGCCCAGAGCACAGATACGCAGTATTTT; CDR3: CASSPPGLAQSTDTQYF
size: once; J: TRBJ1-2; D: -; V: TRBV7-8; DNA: TGTGCCAGCAGCTTAGTCGGTCTTGACAGCCCCCCTAACTATGGCTACACCTTC; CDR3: CASSLVGLDSPPNYGYTF
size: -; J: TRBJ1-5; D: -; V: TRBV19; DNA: TGTGCCAGTAGTATAGTAACAGAAAATCAGCCCCAGCATTTT; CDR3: CASSIVTENQPQHF
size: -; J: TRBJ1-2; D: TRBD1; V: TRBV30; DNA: TGTGCCTGGAGTGGGACAGGGCTCAAAACTAACTATGGCTACACCTTC; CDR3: CAWSGTGLKTNYGYTF
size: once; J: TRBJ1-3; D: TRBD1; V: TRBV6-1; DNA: TGTGCCAGCAGTGTTGGGACAGGGGACTCTGGAAACACCATATATTTT; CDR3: CASSVGTGDSGNTIYF
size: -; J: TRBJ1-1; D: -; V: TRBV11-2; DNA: TGTGCCAGCAGCTTAGATTCTCGGGGGAGGCGGGCTTTCTTT; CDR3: CASSLDSRGRRAFF
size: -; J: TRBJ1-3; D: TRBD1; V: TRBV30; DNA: TGTGCCTGGAGTGTTTGGACAGGAGGAAACTCTGGAAACACCATATATTTT; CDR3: CAWSVWTGGNSGNTIYF
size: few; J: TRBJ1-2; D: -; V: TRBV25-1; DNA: TGTGCCAGCAGTGAACAACAGGGCGTAGACACCTTC; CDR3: CASSEQQGVDTF
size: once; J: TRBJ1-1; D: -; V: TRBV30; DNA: TGTGCCTGGAGTGCTTCCGGGACAGAAGCTTTCTTT; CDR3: CAWSASGTEAFF
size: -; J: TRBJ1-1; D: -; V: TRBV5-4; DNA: TGTGCCAGCAGCTTGTTGAACACCGAAGCTTTCTTT; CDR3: CASSLLNTEAFF
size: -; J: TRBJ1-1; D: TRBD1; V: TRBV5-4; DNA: TGTGCCAGCAGCTTCGGAAATGACAGGGGGCCTGAAGCTTTCTTT; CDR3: CASSFGNDRGPEAFF
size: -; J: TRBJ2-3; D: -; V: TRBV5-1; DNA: TGCGCCAGCAGCTTGGATCTACGAGACACAGATACGCAGTATTTT; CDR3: CASSLDLRDTDTQYF
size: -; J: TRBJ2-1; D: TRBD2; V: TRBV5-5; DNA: TGTGCCAGCAGCTTGTTAGGCGGGAGGGATGAGCAGTTCTTC; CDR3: CASSLLGGRDEQFF
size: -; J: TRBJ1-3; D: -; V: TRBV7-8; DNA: TGTGCCAGCAGGAGAGCCCAAACAGGGAGCTCTGGAAACACCATATATTTT; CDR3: CASRRAQTGSSGNTIYF
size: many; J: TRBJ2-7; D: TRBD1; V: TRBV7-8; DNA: TGTGCCAGCAGCTGGACGGGACAGTCCTACGAGCAGTACTTC; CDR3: CASSWTGQSYEQYF
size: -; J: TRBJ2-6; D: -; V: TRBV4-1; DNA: TGCGCCAGCAGCCACCGAGAGTTCAGGGCAAGGACCAACGTCCTGACTTTC; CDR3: CASSHREFRARTNVLTF
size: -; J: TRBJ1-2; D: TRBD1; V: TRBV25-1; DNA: TGTGCCAGCAGTGGGGACAGGGGGCTTAGTGGCTACACCTTC; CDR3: CASSGDRGLSGYTF
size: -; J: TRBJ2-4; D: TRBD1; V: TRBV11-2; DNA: TGTGCCAGCAGCTTAAGGACAGGGGAAAACATTCAGTACTTC; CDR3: CASSLRTGENIQYF
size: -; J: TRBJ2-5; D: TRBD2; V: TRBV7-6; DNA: TGTGCCAGCAGCTTCTACGAGCGGGGGGGGTGGGAGACCCAGTACTTC; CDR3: CASSFYERGGWETQYF
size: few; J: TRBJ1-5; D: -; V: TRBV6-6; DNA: TGTGCCAGCACCCCGTTCGCAGGGATAATTCAGCCCCAGCATTTT; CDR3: CASTPFAGIIQPQHF